This T cell receptor (beta chain) was identified during a study of T cells in Graves' hyperthyroidism and ophthalmopathy. Amplification of TCR beta CDR3 regions was performed using RNA transcripts as template. TCR CDR3 regions were first amplified by RT-PCR with HTBI primers. TCRdb itself ran the multiplex PCR reads through MiXCR, one entry per CDR3 protein. Counted here are fewer than 900,000 distinct CDR3 sequences, around 20% occurring once; the ten biggest clones make up around 17%. This receptor was identified in a woman between 50 and 59 years old with Graves' hyperthyroidism that later progressed to Graves' ophthalmopathy. Sequencing was done on a sample of blood.

The CDR3: CASSQPAGTAGLNGYTF. DNA of the CDR3: TGTGCCAGCAGCCAACCGGCGGGCACTGCAGGCCTTAATGGCTACACCTTC. The V call is TRBV14, the J call TRBJ1-2; no definite D call. V gave up 2 bases and J gave up 6 bases, with 22 bases separating them. The CDR3 covers 17 residues. Germline CDR1 and CDR2: SGHDN and FVKESK.